This T cell receptor beta chain was found in a study of cytomegalovirus exposure and HLA in healthy donors. General study findings and limits: One later analysis reportedly identified an Asian-associated ancestry cluster that showed fewer N-insertions than the approximately 700-donor mean. Some TCR beta chains (over 150 of them) were listed as cytomegalovirus-associated.

Vbeta (60) and Jbeta (13) primers were used in the PCR. Profiling relied on immunoSEQ multiplex PCR, and the TCRdb table lists in-frame clones only, not all of them. The sample has approximately 170,000 clones, 80% to 90% seen once. Per the germline V gene, CDR1 is LNHDA and CDR2 is SQIVND (reference sequence). This CDR3 has 15 amino acids. The V segment lost 3 bases and the J segment 7 bases; nucleotides outside the gene matches: 6. In the case of this clone: Antigen specificity is unknown.

This receptor was obtained from a young woman in good health and CMV-seronegative. The chain employs TRBV19 and TRBJ2-1; 10 bases map to TRBD1. The sample taken for sequencing was PBMCs. CDR3 coding DNA: TGTGCCAGTAGTATCGGGACAGGGGATGGAAATGAGCAGTTCTTC. This sequence encodes CASSIGTGDGNEQFF.